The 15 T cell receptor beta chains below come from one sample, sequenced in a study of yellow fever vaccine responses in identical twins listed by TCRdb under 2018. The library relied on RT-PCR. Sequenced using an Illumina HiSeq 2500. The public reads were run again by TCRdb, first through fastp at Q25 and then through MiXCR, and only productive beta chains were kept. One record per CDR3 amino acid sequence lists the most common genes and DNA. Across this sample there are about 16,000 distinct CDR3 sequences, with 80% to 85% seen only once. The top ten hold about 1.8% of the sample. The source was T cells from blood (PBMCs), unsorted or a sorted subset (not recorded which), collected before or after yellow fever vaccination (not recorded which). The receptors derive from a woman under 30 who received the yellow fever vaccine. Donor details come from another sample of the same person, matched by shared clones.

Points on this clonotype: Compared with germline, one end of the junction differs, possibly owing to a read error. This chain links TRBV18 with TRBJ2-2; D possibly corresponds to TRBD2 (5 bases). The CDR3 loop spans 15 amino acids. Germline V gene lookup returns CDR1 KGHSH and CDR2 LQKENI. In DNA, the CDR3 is TGTGCCAGCTCACCACCGCGGGTGAACACCGGGGAGTTGTTTTTT. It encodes CASSPPRVNTGELFF.

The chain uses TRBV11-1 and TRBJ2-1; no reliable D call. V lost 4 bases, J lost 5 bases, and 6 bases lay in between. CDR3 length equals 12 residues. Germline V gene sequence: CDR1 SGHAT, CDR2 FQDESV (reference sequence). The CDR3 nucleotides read TGTGCCAGCAGCTCCTACGACAATGAGCAGTTCTTC. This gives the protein CASSSYDNEQFF.

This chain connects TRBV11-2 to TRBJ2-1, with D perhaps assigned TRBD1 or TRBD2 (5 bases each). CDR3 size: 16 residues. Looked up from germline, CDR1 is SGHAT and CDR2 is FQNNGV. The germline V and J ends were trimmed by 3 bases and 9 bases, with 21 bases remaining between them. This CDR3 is CASSFPGTWEPAEQFF. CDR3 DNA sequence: TGTGCCAGCAGCTTCCCCGGGACCTGGGAACCGGCTGAGCAGTTCTTC. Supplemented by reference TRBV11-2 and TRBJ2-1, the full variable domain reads EAGVAQSPRYKIIEKRQSVAFWCNPISGHATLYWYQQILGQGPKLLIQFQNNGVVDDSQLPKDRFSAERLKGVDSTLKIQPAKLEDSAVYLCASSFPGTWEPAEQFFGPGTRLTVL.

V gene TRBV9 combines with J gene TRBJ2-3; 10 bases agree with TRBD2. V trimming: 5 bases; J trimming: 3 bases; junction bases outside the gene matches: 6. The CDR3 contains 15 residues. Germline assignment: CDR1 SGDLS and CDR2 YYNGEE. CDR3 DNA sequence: TGTGCCAGCAGTCTTAGCGGGGGGCCTACAGATACGCAGTATTTT. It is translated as CASSLSGGPTDTQYF.

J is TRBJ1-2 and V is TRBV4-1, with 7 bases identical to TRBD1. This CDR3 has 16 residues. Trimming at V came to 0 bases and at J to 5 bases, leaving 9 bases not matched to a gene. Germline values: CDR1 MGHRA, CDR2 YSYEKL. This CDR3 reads CASSQEEGAEGYGYTF. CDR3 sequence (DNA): TGCGCCAGCAGCCAAGAAGAGGGGGCTGAAGGGTATGGCTACACCTTC.

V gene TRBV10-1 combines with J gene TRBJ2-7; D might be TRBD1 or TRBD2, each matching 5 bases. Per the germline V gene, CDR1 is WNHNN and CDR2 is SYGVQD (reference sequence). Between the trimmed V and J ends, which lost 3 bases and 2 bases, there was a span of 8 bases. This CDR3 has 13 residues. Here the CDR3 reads CASSDGGAYEQYF. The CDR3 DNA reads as TGCGCCAGCAGTGATGGGGGAGCCTACGAGCAGTACTTC.

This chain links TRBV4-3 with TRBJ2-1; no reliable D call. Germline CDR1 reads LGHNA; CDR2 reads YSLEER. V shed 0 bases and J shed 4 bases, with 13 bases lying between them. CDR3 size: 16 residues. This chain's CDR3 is CASSQEGGGGYNEQFF. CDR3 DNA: TGCGCCAGCAGCCAAGAAGGTGGTGGCGGATACAATGAGCAGTTCTTC.

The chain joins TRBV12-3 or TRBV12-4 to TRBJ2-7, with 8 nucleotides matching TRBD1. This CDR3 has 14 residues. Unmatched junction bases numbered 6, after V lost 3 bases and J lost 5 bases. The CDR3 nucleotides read TGTGCCAGCAGTTTTCGGACAGGGAGAAACGAGCAGTACTTC. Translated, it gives CASSFRTGRNEQYF.

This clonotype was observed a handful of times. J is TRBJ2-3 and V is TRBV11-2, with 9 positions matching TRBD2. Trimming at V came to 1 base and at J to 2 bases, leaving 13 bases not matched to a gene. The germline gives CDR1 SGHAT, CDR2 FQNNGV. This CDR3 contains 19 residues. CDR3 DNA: TGTGCCAGCAGCTTAGGCCGCTTGGGAAGCGGGGGGCACACAGATACGCAGTATTTT. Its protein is CASSLGRLGSGGHTDTQYF.

The CDR3 sequence is CASRADREWNQPQHF. In nucleotides, the CDR3 is TGTGCCAGTAGGGCGGACAGGGAGTGGAATCAGCCCCAGCATTTT. This chain uses TRBV19 with TRBJ1-5, with TRBD1 matching over 8 bases. CDR3 length: 15 residues. The trim removed 6 bases at V and 4 bases at J, leaving 8 bases unmatched. Germline values: CDR1 LNHDA, CDR2 SQIVND (reference sequence).

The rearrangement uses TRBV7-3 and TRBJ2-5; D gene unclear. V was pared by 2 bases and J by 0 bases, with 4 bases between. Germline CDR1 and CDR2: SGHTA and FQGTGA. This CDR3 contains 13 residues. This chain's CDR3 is CASSLSYQETQYF. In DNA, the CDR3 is TGTGCCAGCAGCTTATCGTACCAAGAGACCCAGTACTTC.

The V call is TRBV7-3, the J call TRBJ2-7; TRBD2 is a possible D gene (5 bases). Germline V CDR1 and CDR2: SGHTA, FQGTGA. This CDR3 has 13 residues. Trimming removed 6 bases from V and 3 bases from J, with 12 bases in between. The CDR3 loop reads CASRTSAGYEQYF. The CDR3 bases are TGTGCCAGCAGGACCTCGGCGGGCTACGAGCAGTACTTC.

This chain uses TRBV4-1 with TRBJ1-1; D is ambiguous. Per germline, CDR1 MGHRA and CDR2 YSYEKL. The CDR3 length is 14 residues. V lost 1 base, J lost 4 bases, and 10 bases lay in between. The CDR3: CASSQVSIGTEAFF. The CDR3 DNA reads TGCGCCAGCAGCCAAGTTTCCATTGGCACTGAAGCTTTCTTT.

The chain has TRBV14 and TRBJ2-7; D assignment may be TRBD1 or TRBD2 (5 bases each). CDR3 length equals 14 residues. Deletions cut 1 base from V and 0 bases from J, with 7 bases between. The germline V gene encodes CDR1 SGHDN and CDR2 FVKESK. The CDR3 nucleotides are TGTGCCAGCAGCCAAGGGGGGTTCTCCTACGAGCAGTACTTC. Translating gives CASSQGGFSYEQYF.

DNA of the CDR3: TGTGCCAGCAGTGAAGCAGCGGGAGGGCCATATGAGCAGTTCTTC. Translating gives CASSEAAGGPYEQFF. The chain has TRBV2 and TRBJ2-1; TRBD2 aligns across 10 bases. J lost 8 bases, V lost 0 bases, and 4 bases had no gene match. The V gene's germline CDR1 is SNHLY and CDR2 FYNNEI. The CDR3 consists of 15 residues.